Below, one T cell receptor (beta chain) is given with its context. Its target is not known. The data derive from a study of T cell responses to AZD1222 COVID-19 vaccine. Study at large: Some second doses came at about 4 weeks and others at about 12 weeks; these were pooled.

Notes on the study in general: Breadth and depth of Spike-specific TCRs rose after two AZD1222 doses. CD4 TCRs covered the whole spike, strongest at regions 160-218 and 743-854. Regions left unmutated in variants are reportedly the target of nearly half of spike-specific TCRs.

Measured with immunoSEQ multiplex PCR; TCRdb has only the in-frame clones, and not every one. The sample lists 85,000 to 90,000 clones, around 90% occurring once. The CDR3 covers 16 residues. The germline CDR1 and CDR2 sequences are SGHTA and FQGNSA. V lost 0 bases and J lost 8, with 19 bases in between. Sequenced here: peripheral blood, sampled on day 0 of AZD1222 vaccination. The chain carries TRBV7-2 and TRBJ1-2; D is possibly TRBD1 (5 bases). The receptor was derived from an adult in good health. The CDR3 is CASSLAPEHARGGYTF. The CDR3 bases are TGTGCCAGCAGCTTAGCGCCTGAACACGCGAGGGGCGGCTACACCTTC.